This paragraph reports one T cell receptor beta chain. These data come from a study of shared clonotypes between healthy human individuals. Trimming cost V 1 base and J 0 bases, with 10 bases left between them. This CDR3 comprises 15 residues. Germline CDR1 MGHRA, CDR2 YSYEKL. Clones were sequenced by immunoSEQ multiplex PCR, and TCRdb holds only the in-frame ones, with some missing. The repertoire holds about 2.4 million clones, with 90% to 95% as singletons. Specimen: naive CD4+ T cells from PBMCs. The subset is: CD45RA+ positively selected. The chain joins TRBV4-1 to TRBJ2-7; D is uncertain. The TCR comes from a man aged 18 to 30 in good health. Some clones in this sample may be carry-over from other donors' samples. The DNA of the CDR3 is TGCGCCAGCAGCCAAGCTCAAATCAGCTCCTACGAGCAGTACTTC. This translates into CASSQAQISSYEQYF.